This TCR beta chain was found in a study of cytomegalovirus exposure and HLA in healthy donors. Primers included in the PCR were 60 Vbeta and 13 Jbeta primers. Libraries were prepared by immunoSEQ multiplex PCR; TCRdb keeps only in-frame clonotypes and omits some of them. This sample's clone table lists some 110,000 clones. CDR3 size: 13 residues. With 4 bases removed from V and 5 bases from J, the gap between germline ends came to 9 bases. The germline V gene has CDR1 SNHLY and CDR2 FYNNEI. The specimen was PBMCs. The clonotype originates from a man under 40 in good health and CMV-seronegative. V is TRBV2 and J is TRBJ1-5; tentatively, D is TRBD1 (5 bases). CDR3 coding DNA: TGTGCCAGCAGTGGGACATCTGATCAGCCCCAGCATTTT. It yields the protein CASSGTSDQPQHF.